What follows is one T cell receptor beta chain and its context. No antigen is known for it. These data originate in a study of shared clonotypes between healthy human individuals. The study's findings and limits: Clonotypes shared by all four donors outscored non-shared clonotypes in generation probability.

Clones were sequenced by immunoSEQ multiplex PCR, and TCRdb holds only the in-frame ones, with some missing. The sample consists of under 2.5 million clones, about 90% of them appearing once. Sample: naive CD4+ T cells from PBMCs. The subset is: CD45RA+ positively selected. This clonotype was obtained from a man between 18 and 29 years old in good health. Some clones in this sample may be carry-over from other donors' samples.

This CDR3 is CASSLGTGSTEAFF. The CDR3 nucleotides are TGTGCCAGCAGCTTGGGGACAGGGAGCACTGAAGCTTTCTTT. The chain joins TRBV7-9 to TRBJ1-1; 9 bases line up with TRBD1. Germline values: CDR1 SEHNR, CDR2 FQNEAQ (reference sequence). CDR3 size: 14 residues. V shed 3 bases, J shed 4 bases, and the junction held 3 bases outside the gene matches.